The clone carrying this T cell receptor (beta chain) was found once. Original analysis: Amplification with reference gene primers provided the estimates of nucleated cell counts. This table comes from immunoSEQ multiplex PCR, and its TCRdb copy is limited to in-frame clones, with some not included. Clone size and the V and J calls come from that table; the DNA yielded D and trimming. Seen here are around 50,000 clones, over 65% observed once, and the top ten hold 4.7%. The entry originates in a study of blood T cell repertoires in COVID-19. Looking at the study overall: Sites across the United States, Italy and Spain contributed samples from acute and convalescent COVID-19. In each case, the material was cDNA or gDNA derived from T cells, B-cell-depleted T cells, or PBMCs.

Per the germline V gene, CDR1 is MNHEY and CDR2 is SMNVEV (reference sequence). This CDR3 has 16 residues. V lost 2 bases and J lost 2, with 13 bases in between. Sequenced material: peripheral blood. V and J are TRBV27 and TRBJ1-5; the D is unclear. This receptor was taken from a middle-aged man with active COVID-19. The CDR3 is CASSLGIGRGNQPQHF. Here the CDR3 DNA reads TGTGCCAGCAGTTTAGGGATCGGGAGGGGCAATCAGCCCCAGCATTTT.